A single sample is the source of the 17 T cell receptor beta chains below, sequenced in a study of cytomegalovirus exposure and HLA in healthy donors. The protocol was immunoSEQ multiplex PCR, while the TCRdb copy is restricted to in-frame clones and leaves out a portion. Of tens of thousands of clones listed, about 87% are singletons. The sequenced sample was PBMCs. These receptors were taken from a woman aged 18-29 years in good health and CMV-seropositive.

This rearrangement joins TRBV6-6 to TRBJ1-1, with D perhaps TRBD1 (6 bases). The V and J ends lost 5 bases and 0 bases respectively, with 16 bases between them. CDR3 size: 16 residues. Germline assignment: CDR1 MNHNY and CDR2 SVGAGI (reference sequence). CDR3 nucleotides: TGTGCCAGCAGTCAAATTCGGGGGGGCGTGAACACTGAAGCTTTCTTT. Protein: CASSQIRGGVNTEAFF.

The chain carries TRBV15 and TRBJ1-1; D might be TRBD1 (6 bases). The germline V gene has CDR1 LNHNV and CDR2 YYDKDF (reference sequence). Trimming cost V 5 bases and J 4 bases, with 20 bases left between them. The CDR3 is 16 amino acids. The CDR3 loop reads CATSGRIGGLGTEAFF. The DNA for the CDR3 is TGTGCCACCAGCGGAAGAATAGGGGGATTGGGCACTGAAGCTTTCTTT. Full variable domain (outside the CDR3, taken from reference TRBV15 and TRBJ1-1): DAMVIQNPRYQVTQFGKPVTLSCSQTLNHNVMYWYQQKSSQAPKLLFHYYDKDFNNEADTPDNFQSRRPNTSFCFLDIRSPGLGDTAMYLCATSGRIGGLGTEAFFGQGTRLTVV.

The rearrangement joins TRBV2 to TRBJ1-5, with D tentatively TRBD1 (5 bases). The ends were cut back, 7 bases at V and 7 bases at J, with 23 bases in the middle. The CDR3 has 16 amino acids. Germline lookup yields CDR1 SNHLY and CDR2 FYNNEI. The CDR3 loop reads CASNPGGGWIRQPQHF. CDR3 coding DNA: TGTGCCAGCAACCCAGGTGGGGGGTGGATAAGACAGCCCCAGCATTTT.

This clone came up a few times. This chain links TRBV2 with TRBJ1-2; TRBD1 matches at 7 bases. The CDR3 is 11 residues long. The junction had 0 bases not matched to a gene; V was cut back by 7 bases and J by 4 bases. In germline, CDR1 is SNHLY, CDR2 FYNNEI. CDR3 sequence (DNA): TGTGCCAGCACAGGGGGCTATGGCTACACCTTC. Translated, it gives CASTGGYGYTF. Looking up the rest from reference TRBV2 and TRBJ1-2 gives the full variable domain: EPEVTQTPSHQVTQMGQEVILRCVPISNHLYFYWYRQILGQKVEFLVSFYNNEISEKSEIFDDQFSVERPDGSNFTLKIRSTKLEDSAMYFCASTGGYGYTFGSGTRLTVV.

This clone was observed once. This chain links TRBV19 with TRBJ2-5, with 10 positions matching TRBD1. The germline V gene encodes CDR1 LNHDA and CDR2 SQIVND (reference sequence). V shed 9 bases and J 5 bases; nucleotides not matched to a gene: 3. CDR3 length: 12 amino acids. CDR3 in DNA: TGTGCCAGCGGGACAGGGGTCGAGACCCAGTACTTC. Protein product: CASGTGVETQYF.

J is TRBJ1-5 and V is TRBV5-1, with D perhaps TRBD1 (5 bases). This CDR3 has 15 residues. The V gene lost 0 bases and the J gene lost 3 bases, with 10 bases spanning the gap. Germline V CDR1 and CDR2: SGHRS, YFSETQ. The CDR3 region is CASSLAGGSNQPQHF. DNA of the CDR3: TGCGCCAGCAGCTTGGCCGGGGGGTCCAATCAGCCCCAGCATTTT. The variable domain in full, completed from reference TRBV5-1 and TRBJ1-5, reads KAGVTQTPRYLIKTRGQQVTLSCSPISGHRSVSWYQQTPGQGLQFLFEYFSETQRNKGNFPGRFSGRQFSNSRSEMNVSTLELGDSALYLCASSLAGGSNQPQHFGDGTRLSIL.

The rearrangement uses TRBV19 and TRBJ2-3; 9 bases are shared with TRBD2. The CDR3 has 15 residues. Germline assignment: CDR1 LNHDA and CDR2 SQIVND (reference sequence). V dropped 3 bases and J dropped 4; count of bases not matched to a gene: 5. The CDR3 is CASSMAGGPSDTQYF. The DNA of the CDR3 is TGTGCCAGTAGTATGGCGGGGGGGCCCTCAGATACGCAGTATTTT. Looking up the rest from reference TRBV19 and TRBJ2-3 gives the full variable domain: DGGITQSPKYLFRKEGQNVTLSCEQNLNHDAMYWYRQDPGQGLRLIYYSQIVNDFQKGDIAEGYSVSREKKESFPLTVTSAQKNPTAFYLCASSMAGGPSDTQYFGPGTRLTVL.

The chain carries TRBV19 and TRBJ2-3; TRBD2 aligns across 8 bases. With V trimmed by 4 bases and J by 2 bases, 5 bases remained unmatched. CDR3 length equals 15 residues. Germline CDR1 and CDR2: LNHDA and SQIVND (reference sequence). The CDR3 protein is CASSTRGGFTDTQYF. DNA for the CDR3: TGTGCCAGTAGTACTCGGGGGGGGTTCACAGATACGCAGTATTTT.

The CDR3 is CASSVARLAANTGELFF. In nucleotides, the CDR3 is TGTGCCAGCAGCGTAGCGCGCCTAGCGGCGAACACCGGGGAGCTGTTTTTT. The chain joins TRBV9 to TRBJ2-2; 7 bases line up with TRBD2. V was pared by 0 bases and J by 0 bases, with 5 bases of the junction left unmatched. The CDR3 is 17 amino acids. Germline V gene data show CDR1 as SGDLS and CDR2 as YYNGEE. The entire variable domain, with the rest obtained from reference TRBV9 and TRBJ2-2, is as follows: DSGVTQTPKHLITATGQRVTLRCSPRSGDLSVYWYQQSLDQGLQFLIQYYNGEERAKGNILERFSAQQFPDLHSELNLSSLELGDSALYFCASSVARLAANTGELFFGEGSRLTVL.

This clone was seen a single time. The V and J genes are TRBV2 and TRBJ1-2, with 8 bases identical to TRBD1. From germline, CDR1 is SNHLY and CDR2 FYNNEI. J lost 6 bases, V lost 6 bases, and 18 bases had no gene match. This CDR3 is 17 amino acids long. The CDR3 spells CASSPEYAGTGMHGYTF. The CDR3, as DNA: TGTGCCAGCAGCCCAGAATATGCCGGGACAGGTATGCATGGCTACACCTTC. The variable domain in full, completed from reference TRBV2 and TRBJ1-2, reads EPEVTQTPSHQVTQMGQEVILRCVPISNHLYFYWYRQILGQKVEFLVSFYNNEISEKSEIFDDQFSVERPDGSNFTLKIRSTKLEDSAMYFCASSPEYAGTGMHGYTFGSGTRLTVV.

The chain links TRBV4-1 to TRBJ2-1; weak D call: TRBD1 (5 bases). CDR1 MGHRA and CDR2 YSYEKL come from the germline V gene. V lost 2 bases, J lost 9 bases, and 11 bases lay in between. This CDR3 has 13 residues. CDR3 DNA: TGCGCCAGCAGCCAACCAGGGCAGGGTGAGCAGTTCTTC. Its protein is CASSQPGQGEQFF.

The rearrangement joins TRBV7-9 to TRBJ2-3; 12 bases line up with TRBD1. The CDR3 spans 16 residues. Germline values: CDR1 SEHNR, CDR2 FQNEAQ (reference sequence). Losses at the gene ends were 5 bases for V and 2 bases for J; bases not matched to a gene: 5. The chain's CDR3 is CASSKGTGGLTDTQYF. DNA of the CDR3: TGTGCCAGCAGCAAGGGGACAGGGGGCCTCACAGATACGCAGTATTTT.

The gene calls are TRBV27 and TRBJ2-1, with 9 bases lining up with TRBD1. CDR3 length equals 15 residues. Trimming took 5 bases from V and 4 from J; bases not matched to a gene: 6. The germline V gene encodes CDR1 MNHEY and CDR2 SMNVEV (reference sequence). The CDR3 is CASSVDRGEYNEQFF. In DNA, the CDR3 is TGTGCCAGCAGTGTGGACAGGGGCGAGTACAATGAGCAGTTCTTC.

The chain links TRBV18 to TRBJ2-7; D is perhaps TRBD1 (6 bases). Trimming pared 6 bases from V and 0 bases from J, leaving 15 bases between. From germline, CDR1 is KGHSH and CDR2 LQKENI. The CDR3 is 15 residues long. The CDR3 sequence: CASSSMDSVSYEQYF. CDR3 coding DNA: TGTGCCAGCTCGTCCATGGACAGCGTCTCCTACGAGCAGTACTTC.

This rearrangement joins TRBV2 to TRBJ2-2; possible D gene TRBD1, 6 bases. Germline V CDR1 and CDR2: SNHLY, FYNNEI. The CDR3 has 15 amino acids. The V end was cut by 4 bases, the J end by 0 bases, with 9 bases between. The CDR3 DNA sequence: TGTGCCAGCAGTGTGGGACATGCGAACACCGGGGAGCTGTTTTTT. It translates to CASSVGHANTGELFF.

CDR3 nucleotide sequence: TGTGCCAGCAGTGAACAGGGGGCAACAGATACGCAGTATTTT. It specifies CASSEQGATDTQYF. The chain is built from TRBV2 and TRBJ2-3, with 8 bases identical to TRBD1. Germline V gene sequence: CDR1 SNHLY, CDR2 FYNNEI. The CDR3 consists of 14 residues. Losses at the gene ends were 2 bases for V and 3 bases for J; bases not matched to a gene: 1.

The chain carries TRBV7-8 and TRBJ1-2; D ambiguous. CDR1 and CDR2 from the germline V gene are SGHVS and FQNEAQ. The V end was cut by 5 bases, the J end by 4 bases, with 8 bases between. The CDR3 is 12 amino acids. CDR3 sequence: CASSQEAYGYTF. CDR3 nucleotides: TGTGCCAGCAGCCAGGAGGCCTATGGCTACACCTTC.